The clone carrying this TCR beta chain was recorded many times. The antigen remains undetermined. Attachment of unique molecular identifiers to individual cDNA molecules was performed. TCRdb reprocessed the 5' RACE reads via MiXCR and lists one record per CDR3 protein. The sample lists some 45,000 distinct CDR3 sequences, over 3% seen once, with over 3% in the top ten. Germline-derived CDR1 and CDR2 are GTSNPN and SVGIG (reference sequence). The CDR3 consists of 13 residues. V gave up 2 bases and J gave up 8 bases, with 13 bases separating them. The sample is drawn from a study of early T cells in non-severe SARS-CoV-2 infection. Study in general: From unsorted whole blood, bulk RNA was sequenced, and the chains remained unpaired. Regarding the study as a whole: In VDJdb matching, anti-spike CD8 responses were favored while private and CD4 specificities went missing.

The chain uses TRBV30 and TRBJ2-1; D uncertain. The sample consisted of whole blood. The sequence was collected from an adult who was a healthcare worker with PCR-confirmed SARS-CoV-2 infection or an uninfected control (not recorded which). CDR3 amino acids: CAWSFGQGDEQFF. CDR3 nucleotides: TGTGCCTGGAGTTTTGGTCAAGGCGATGAGCAGTTCTTC.